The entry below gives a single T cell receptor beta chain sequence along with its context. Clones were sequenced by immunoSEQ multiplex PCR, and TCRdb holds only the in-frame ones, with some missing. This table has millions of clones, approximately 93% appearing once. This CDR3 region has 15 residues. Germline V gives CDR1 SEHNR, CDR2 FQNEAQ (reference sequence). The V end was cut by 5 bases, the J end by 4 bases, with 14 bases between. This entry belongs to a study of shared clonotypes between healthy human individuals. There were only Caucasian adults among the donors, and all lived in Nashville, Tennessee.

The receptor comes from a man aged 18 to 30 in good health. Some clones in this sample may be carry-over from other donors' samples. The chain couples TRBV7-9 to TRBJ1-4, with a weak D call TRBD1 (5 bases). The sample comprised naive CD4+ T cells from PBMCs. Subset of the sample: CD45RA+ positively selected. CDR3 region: CASSRHSGGNEKLFF. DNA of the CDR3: TGTGCCAGCAGCCGCCACAGTGGGGGTAATGAAAAACTGTTTTTT.